Below, 6 T cell receptor beta chains from the same sample are listed, as sequenced in a study of T cells after posttransplantation cyclophosphamide. Method: immunoSEQ multiplex PCR; TCRdb's copy keeps in-frame clones and lacks some. This sample comprises some 11,000 clones, none seen once only. A marrow graft followed busulfan-fludarabine conditioning, with cyclophosphamide on days +3 and +4. The sample consisted of PBMCs, taken after allogeneic stem cell transplant with posttransplant cyclophosphamide. The receptors stem from a female patient aged 40 to 55 who received an allogeneic stem cell transplant from a related donor, was CMV-positive, and had no GVHD. Some T cells could come from the graft donor.

At least ten counts were recorded for this clone. The chain combines TRBV30 with TRBJ1-3, with D hard to call. Germline CDR1 is GTSNPN and CDR2 is SVGIG (reference sequence). The CDR3 has 13 amino acids. Between the trimmed V and J ends, which lost 1 base and 0 bases, there was a span of 4 bases. The chain's CDR3 is CAWSGGSGNTIYF. The CDR3 coding sequence is TGTGCCTGGAGTGGAGGCTCTGGAAACACCATATATTTT.

This clone was observed many times. The chain links TRBV2 to TRBJ2-5; 8 nucleotides align to TRBD2. The CDR3 extends over 14 amino acids. J gave up 4 bases and V 6 bases, and 7 bases lay outside the gene matches. Germline CDR1 SNHLY, CDR2 FYNNEI. The DNA for the CDR3 is TGTGCCAGCAGAACAGCGGGAGAACGAGAGACCCAGTACTTC. The encoded protein is CASRTAGERETQYF.

This clone was seen at least ten times. The junction shows a germline mismatch at one end, possibly a read error. The chain couples TRBV28 to TRBJ2-5, with TRBD2 identical over 8 bases. From germline, CDR1 is MDHEN and CDR2 SYDVKM. The CDR3 extends over 15 amino acids. This chain's CDR3 is CVSSPGGVAAPPRHF. The CDR3, as DNA: TGTGTCAGCAGCCCGGGGGGGGTTGCCGCTCCCCCACGTCACTTC.

This clone occurred many times. The chain carries TRBV10-3 and TRBJ2-5; TRBD2 matches at 9 bases. Per germline, CDR1 ENHRY and CDR2 SYGVKD. The length of the CDR3 is 15 residues. The trim removed 0 bases at V and 5 bases at J, leaving 4 bases unmatched. The DNA for the CDR3 is TGTGCCATCAGTGAGTCTAGCGGGAGTCGGGAGACCCAGTACTTC. Protein: CAISESSGSRETQYF.

Many counts were recorded for this clone. This chain links TRBV18 with TRBJ2-7, with a possible D match to TRBD1 (6 bases). CDR1 is KGHSH, CDR2 LQKENI, per germline. This CDR3 contains 14 residues. Trimming shortened V by 6 bases and J by 0 bases, and 12 bases separated the two germline ends. In DNA, the CDR3 is TGTGCCAGCTCCTCCGGGACAACCTCCTACGAGCAGTACTTC. Translating it yields CASSSGTTSYEQYF.

This clone was observed at least ten times. The V call is TRBV5-1, the J call TRBJ2-3; D is unclear. V was clipped by 1 base and J by 3 bases, with 9 bases between them. Germline V gene data show CDR1 as SGHRS and CDR2 as YFSETQ. The CDR3 contains 14 residues. The CDR3 bases are TGCGCCAGCAGCTTGAACGCCGCGACAGATACGCAGTATTTT. This codes for CASSLNAATDTQYF. Based on the CDR3 plus reference TRBV5-1 and TRBJ2-3, the full variable domain is KAGVTQTPRYLIKTRGQQVTLSCSPISGHRSVSWYQQTPGQGLQFLFEYFSETQRNKGNFPGRFSGRQFSNSRSEMNVSTLELGDSALYLCASSLNAATDTQYFGPGTRLTVL.